The present entry profiles one T cell receptor beta chain with its context. The germline V gene has CDR1 MDHEN and CDR2 SYDVKM. The CDR3 covers 16 residues. V gave up 5 bases and J gave up 0 bases, with 15 bases separating them. Per the authors' pipeline: Reference gene primer amplification gave estimated nucleated cell counts. Method: immunoSEQ multiplex PCR; TCRdb's copy keeps in-frame clones and lacks some. That table gives V, J and clone size, and the DNA gave D and trimming. The table lists around 86,000 clones, approximately 86% of them singletons, with 25% to 35% in the top ten. This sample stems from a study of blood T cell repertoires in COVID-19. Whole-study context: The United States, Italy and Spain provided the acute and convalescent COVID-19 samples. From T cells, B-cell-depleted T cells, or PBMCs came the material, which was cDNA or gDNA.

Material for sequencing was peripheral blood. The receptor comes from a woman older than 75 with acute or convalescent COVID-19. This chain uses TRBV28 with TRBJ2-3, with D maybe TRBD2 (5 bases). The CDR3 sequence is CASSPRLSTSTDTQYF. The CDR3 region has the DNA TGTGCCAGCAGTCCCCGACTATCAACTAGCACAGATACGCAGTATTTT.